This T cell receptor beta chain emerged from a study of shared clonotypes between healthy human individuals (dated by TCRdb to 2018 to 2020). Concerning the study at large: Two women and a few men aged 18 to 49 years were included in the cohort. For each donor, three plates each were used for CD4 naive and CD4 memory, two plates were used for CD8 naive, and one plate was used for CD8 memory. Blood TCR repertoires of about five healthy adults were deeply sequenced to estimate repertoire size and the extent of clonotype sharing between individuals. To increase sequencing depth and limit assay-specific biases, different laboratories used diverse techniques to prepare libraries and sequence TCR repertoires. Between about 0.8 and 8.9 billion PBMCs per donor were obtained by leukapheresis.

For the CD8 naive samples, CD45RO-negative cells were positively selected for CCR7, yielding a CD45RA+CCR7+ population from which TemRA cells were excluded. Healthy HIV-negative adults with no recently reported acute infections or vaccinations were included as donors. Every donor was a Caucasian adult living in Nashville, Tennessee, USA. After blood collection by leukapheresis, PBMCs were isolated using Ficoll-Histopaque density gradient centrifugation and then cryopreserved in the vapor phase of liquid nitrogen. Analytical flow cytometry was used to check the purity and quantity of every magnetically sorted T cell population. Genomic DNA was isolated from each sorted fraction and quantified by UV absorbance on a Nanodrop 2000c. TCR CDR3 regions were amplified from genomic DNA by multiplex PCR using the deep immunoSEQ assay. Extracted genomic DNA from each cell subset was spread evenly across all wells of several immunoSEQ 96-well plates, with each plate serving as a replicate. For sorted subsets, 150 to 250 ng genomic DNA, equal to tens of thousands of T cell genomes, was loaded into each replicate PCR. Purified libraries were measured with a Qubit 3.0 fluorometer, size-checked on a Bioanalyzer 2100, and measured again with the KAPA Library Quantification kit. A separate single-read 150-cycle Illumina NextSeq 550 flow cell was used to sequence each immunoSEQ 96-well plate. As for the original processing: The immunoSEQ output contained only junctional sequences without quality scores, so filtering could not match that applied to full-length reads. Sequences were annotated with PyIR, a Python wrapper for IgBLAST v1.9, using IMGT germline references to assign V/J genes and CDR3. Reads with weak V/J assignments (E-value above 1e-6), missing CDR3, stop codons, out-of-frame junctions, or ambiguous translated residues were removed. A V3J clonotype was defined by an identical inferred V gene, J gene, and CDR3 amino acid sequence. The percentage overlap between two repertoires was calculated by dividing the number of shared unique clonotypes by the size of the smaller repertoire. RTK rarefaction, the Chao1 estimator, and Recon v2.1 estimates of unobserved clonotypes were used to assess repertoire richness. For all TCRbeta clonotypes obtained by the gDNA method from four donors, generation probabilities were computed with OLGA. Held by TCRdb, this immuneACCESS table contains in-frame sequences only and omits some clones. Under half of the omission traces to an unresolved V gene where checked; the cause of the rest is unknown. V, J and clone size are those of that table, while D and trimming were read from the DNA. This sample holds about 2.2 million clones; roughly 91% were observed only once. More than 1.5% of the sample rests with the top ten.

On this clone: It lacks a known antigen. The input lacks base qualities; no much larger clone sits a single base away.

Trimming at the junction amounts to 1 base on V and 4 bases on J, and the germline ends lie 11 bases apart. CDR1 and CDR2 are read off the germline V gene (reference sequence) as MNHEY and SMNVEV. Its CDR3 holds 15 amino acids, cysteine through phenylalanine. Only the CDR3 DNA is retained, 45 bases long and in frame from the first base. The study at large found these results: Rarefaction of sorted-subset datasets indicated incomplete sequencing despite the large sequencing depth. Compared with non-shared clonotypes, clonotypes shared by all four sorted-subset donors had higher generation probabilities. Estimated clonotype richness was generally larger for naive than for memory subsets. Sampling was limited to blood, and TCR repertoires in tissue likely differ from TCR repertoires in blood. Across a handful of donors, approximately 4.9% of naive CD4, roughly 3.3% of naive CD8, around 2.1% of memory CD4, and approximately 0.4% of memory CD8 clonotypes were shared. Based on pairwise subsampling, the degree of clonotype sharing among donors was expected to be affected by sequencing depth. Because the study included only a small number of donors, the genetic and exposure-history diversity represented was limited.

Sequencing was carried out using naive CD8+ T cells from PBMCs. The cell subset or site tag for this specimen amounts to: CD45RA+CCR7+. The chain employs TRBV27 and TRBJ2-1; TRBD1 could be the D gene, as 6 bases match. This receptor was identified in a man aged 18 to 30 in good health. Some clones in this sample may be carry-over from other donors' samples. At the DNA level, the sequence is TGTGCCAGCAGTTTATGGGCAGGGGAGTACAATGAGCAGTTCTTC. Translated, it gives CASSLWAGEYNEQFF.